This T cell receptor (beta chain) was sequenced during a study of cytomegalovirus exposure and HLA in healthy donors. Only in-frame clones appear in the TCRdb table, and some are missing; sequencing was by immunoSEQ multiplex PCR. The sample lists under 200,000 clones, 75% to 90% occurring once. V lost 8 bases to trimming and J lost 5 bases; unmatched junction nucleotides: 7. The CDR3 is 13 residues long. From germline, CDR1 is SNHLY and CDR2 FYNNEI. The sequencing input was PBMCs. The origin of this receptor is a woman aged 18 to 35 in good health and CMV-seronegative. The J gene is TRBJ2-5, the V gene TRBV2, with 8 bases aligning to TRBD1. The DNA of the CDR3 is TGTGCCAGCGCGGGACAGGTTCTGGAGACCCAGTACTTC. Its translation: CASAGQVLETQYF.